Given below is one TCR beta chain in context. The antigen is unknown. These data belong to a study of early T cells in non-severe SARS-CoV-2 infection. Study at large: Bulk RNA from unsorted whole blood was sequenced; chains were unpaired. General study points: VDJdb matching favored anti-spike CD8 responses, missing private and CD4 specificities.

Molecules of cDNA were individually given unique molecular identifiers that were attached to them. TCRdb processed the 5' RACE reads anew with MiXCR; each CDR3 protein has one entry. This sample has fewer than 100,000 distinct CDR3 sequences, with over 9% found just once. The CDR3 is made up of 13 amino acids. Germline loops: CDR1 SEHNR, CDR2 FQNEAQ (reference sequence). The V end was cut by 5 bases, the J end by 7 bases, with 12 bases between. V is TRBV7-9 and J is TRBJ2-1; D call uncertain. The clonotype comes from an adult who was a healthcare worker with PCR-confirmed SARS-CoV-2 infection or an uninfected control (not recorded which). The sample taken for sequencing was whole blood. Written as DNA, the CDR3 is TGTGCCAGCAGCCATCTTGGTGGAAATGAGCAGTTCTTC. Protein sequence: CASSHLGGNEQFF.